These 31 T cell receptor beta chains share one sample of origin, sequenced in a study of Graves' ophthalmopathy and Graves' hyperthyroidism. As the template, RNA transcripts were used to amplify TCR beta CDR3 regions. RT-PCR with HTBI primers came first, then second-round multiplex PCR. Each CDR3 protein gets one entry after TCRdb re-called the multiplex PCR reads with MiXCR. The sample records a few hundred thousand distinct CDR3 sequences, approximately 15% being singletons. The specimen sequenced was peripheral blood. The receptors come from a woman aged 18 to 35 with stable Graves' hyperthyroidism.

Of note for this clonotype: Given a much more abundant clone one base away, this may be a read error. The CDR3 sequence: CIVAGFGTDQPQHF. CDR3 DNA: TGCATCGTTGCGGGTTTCGGTACCGATCAGCCCCAGCATTTT. The chain uses TRBV29-1 and TRBJ1-5; unclear D gene. This CDR3 spans 14 amino acids. Germline loops: CDR1 SQVTM, CDR2 ANQGSEA.

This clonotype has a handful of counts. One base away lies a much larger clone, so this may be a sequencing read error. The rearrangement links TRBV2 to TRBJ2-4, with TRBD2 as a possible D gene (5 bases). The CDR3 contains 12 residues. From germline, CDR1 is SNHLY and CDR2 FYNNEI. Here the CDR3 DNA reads TGTGCCATACGAGACCGGAGGAACATTAAGTACTTC. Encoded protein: CAIRDRRNIKYF.

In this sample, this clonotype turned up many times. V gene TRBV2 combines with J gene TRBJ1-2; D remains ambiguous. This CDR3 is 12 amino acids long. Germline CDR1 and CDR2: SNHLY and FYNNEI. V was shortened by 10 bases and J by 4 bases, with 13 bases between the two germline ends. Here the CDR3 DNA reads TGTGCCAAACACAGAGGATTCTATGGCTACACCTTC. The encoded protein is CAKHRGFYGYTF.

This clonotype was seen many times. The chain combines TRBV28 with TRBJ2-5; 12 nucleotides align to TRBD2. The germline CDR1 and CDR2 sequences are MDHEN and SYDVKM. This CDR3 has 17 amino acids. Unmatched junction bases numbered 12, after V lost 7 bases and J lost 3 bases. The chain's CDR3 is CASIAGLAGLREETQYF. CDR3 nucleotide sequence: TGTGCCAGCATAGCGGGACTAGCGGGTTTAAGGGAAGAGACCCAGTACTTC.

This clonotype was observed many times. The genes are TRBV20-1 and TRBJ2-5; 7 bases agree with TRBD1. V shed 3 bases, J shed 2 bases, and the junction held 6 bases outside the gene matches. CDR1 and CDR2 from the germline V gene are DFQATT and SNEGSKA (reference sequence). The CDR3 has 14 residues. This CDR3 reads CSARRGTAQETQYF. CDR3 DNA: TGCAGTGCTAGGAGGGGGACAGCTCAAGAGACCCAGTACTTC.

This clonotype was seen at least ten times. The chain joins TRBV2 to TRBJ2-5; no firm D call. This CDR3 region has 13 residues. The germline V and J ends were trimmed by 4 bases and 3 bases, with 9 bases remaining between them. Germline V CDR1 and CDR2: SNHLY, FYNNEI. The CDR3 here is CASSANTEETQYF. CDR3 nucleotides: TGTGCCAGCAGTGCAAACACAGAAGAGACCCAGTACTTC.

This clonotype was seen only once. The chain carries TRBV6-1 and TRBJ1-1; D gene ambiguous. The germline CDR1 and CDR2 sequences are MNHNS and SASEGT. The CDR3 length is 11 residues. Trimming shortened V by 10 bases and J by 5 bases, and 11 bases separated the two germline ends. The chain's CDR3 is CATGRLTEAFF. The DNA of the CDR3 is TGTGCCACCGGTCGTTTGACTGAAGCTTTCTTT.

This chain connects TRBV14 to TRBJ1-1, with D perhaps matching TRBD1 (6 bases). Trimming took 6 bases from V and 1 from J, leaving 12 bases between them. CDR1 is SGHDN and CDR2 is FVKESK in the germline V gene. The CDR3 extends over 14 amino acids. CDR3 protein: CASSPQGSNTEAFF. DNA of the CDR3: TGTGCCAGCAGTCCCCAGGGGTCGAACACTGAAGCTTTCTTT.

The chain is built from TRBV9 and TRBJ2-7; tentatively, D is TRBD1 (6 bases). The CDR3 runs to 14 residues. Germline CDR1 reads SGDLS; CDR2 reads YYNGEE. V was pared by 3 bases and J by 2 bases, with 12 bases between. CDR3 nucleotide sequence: TGTGCCAGCAGCGAGTCGGACAGTCCCTACGAGCAGTACTTC. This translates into CASSESDSPYEQYF.

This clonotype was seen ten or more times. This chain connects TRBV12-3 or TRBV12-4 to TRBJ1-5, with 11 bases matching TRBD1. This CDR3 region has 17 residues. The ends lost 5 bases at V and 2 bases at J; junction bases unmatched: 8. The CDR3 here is CASSPWTGGDGNQPQHF. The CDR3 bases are TGTGCCAGCAGTCCGTGGACAGGGGGCGATGGCAATCAGCCCCAGCATTTT.

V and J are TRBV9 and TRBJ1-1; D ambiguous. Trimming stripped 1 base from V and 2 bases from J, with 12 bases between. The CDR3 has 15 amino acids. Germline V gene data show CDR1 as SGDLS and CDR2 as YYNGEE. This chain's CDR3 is CASSVKIDSNTEAFF. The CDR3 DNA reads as TGTGCCAGCAGCGTAAAAATTGATTCTAACACTGAAGCTTTCTTT. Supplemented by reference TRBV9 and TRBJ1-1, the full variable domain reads DSGVTQTPKHLITATGQRVTLRCSPRSGDLSVYWYQQSLDQGLQFLIQYYNGEERAKGNILERFSAQQFPDLHSELNLSSLELGDSALYFCASSVKIDSNTEAFFGQGTRLTVV.

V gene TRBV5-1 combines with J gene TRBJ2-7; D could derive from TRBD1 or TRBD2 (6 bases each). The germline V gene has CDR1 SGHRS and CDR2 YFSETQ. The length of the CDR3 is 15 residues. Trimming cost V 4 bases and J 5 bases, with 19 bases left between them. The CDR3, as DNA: TGCGCCAGCAGCCCTCGTCAGGGGAGGATGAACGAGCAGTACTTC. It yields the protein CASSPRQGRMNEQYF.

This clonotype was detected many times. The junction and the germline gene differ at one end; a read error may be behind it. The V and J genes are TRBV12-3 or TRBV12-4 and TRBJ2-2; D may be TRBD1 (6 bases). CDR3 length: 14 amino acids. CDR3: CASRGLDSTGKLFF. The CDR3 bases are TGTGCCAGCAGGGGATTGGACAGCACCGGGAAGCTGTTTTTT.

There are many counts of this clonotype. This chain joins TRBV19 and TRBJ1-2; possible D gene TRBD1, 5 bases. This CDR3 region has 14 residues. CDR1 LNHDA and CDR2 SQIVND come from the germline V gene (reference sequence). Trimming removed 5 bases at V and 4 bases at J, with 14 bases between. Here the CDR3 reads CASSGAGTAYGYTF. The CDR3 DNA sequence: TGTGCCAGTAGTGGGGCGGGCACGGCCTATGGCTACACCTTC.

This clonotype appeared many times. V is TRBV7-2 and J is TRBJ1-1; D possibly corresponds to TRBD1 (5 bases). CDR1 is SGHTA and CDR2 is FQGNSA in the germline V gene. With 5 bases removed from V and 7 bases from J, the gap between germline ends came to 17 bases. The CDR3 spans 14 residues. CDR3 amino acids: CASSRTRVGSEAFF. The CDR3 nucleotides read TGTGCCAGCAGCCGGACACGAGTGGGGAGTGAAGCTTTCTTT.

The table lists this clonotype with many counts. As DNA, the CDR3 is TGTGCCAGCAGCCCAAGCCGGGACACCTCCTACGAGCAGTACTTC. It translates to CASSPSRDTSYEQYF. V usage is TRBV7-2 and J usage is TRBJ2-7, with a weak D call TRBD1 (6 bases). There are 15 residues in the CDR3. Germline V lookup: CDR1 SGHTA, CDR2 FQGNSA. The V and J ends lost 5 bases and 0 bases respectively, with 14 bases between them.

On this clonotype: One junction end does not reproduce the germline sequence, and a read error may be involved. The CDR3 DNA follows: TGTGCCAGCAGCCTCATCCCTCTAGCGGGGGCCAACACCGGGGAGCTGTGTTTT. Residues: CASSLIPLAGANTGELCF. The gene calls are TRBV6-2 or TRBV6-3 and TRBJ2-2; TRBD2 agrees at 10 bases. The germline CDR1 and CDR2 sequences are MNHEY and SVGEGT. This CDR3 is built from 18 residues.

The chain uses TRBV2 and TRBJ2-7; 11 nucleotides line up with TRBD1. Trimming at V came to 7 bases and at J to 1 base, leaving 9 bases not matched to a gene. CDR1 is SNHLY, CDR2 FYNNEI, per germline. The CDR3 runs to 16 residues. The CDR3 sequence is CASTRTGGAGSYEQYF. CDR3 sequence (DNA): TGTGCCAGCACCCGGACAGGGGGCGCGGGGTCCTACGAGCAGTACTTC.

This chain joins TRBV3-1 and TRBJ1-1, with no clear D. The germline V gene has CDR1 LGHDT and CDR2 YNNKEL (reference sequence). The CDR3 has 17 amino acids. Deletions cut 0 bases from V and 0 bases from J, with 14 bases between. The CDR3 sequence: CASSQESRSGLNTEAFF. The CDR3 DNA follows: TGTGCCAGCAGCCAAGAATCCCGTTCCGGGTTGAACACTGAAGCTTTCTTT.

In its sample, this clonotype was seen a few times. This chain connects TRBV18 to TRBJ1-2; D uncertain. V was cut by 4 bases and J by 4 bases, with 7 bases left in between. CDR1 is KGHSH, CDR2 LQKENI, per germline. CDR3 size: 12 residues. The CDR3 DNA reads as TGTGCCAGCTCACTCGACTTCTATGGCTACACCTTC. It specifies CASSLDFYGYTF.

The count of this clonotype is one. The CDR3 sequence: CATGTEWVNTEAFF. CDR3 nucleotide sequence: TGTGCCACCGGGACAGAATGGGTGAACACTGAAGCTTTCTTT. The chain carries TRBV10-3 and TRBJ1-1, with TRBD1 matching over 7 bases. The V gene's germline CDR1 is ENHRY and CDR2 SYGVKD. J gave up 0 bases and V 10 bases, and 8 bases lay outside the gene matches. This CDR3 comprises 14 residues.

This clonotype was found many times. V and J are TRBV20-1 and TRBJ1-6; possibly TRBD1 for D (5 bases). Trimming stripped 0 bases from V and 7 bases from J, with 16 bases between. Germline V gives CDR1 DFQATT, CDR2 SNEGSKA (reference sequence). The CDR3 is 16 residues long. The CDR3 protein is CSAREFLQGENSPLHF. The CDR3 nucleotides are TGCAGTGCTAGAGAGTTTCTCCAGGGAGAAAATTCACCCCTCCACTTT.

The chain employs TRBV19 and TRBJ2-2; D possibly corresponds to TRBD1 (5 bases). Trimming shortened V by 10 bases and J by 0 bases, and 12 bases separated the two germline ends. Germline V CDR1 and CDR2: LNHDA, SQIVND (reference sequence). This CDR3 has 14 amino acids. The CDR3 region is CATEQDANTGELFF. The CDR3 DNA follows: TGTGCCACGGAACAGGATGCGAACACCGGGGAGCTGTTTTTT.

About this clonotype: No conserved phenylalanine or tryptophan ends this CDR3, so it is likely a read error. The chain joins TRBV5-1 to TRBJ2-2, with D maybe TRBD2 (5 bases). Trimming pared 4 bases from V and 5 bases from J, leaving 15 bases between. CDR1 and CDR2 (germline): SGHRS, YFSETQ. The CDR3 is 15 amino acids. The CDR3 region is CASSLDDPGTGELFL. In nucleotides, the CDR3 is TGCGCCAGCAGCCTGGATGACCCGGGGACCGGGGAGCTGTTTTTG.

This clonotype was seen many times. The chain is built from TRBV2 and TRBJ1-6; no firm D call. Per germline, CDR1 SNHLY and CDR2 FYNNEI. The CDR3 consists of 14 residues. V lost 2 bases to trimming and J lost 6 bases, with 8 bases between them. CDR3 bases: TGTGCCAGCAGTGAATTAATGGGTAATTCACCCCTCCACTTT. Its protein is CASSELMGNSPLHF.

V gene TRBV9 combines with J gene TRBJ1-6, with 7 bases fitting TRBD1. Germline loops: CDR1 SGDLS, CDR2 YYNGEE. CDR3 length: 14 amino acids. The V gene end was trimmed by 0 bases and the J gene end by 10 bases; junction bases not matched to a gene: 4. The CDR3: CASSVARGQSPLHF. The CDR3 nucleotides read TGTGCCAGCAGCGTAGCGAGGGGACAGTCACCCCTCCACTTT. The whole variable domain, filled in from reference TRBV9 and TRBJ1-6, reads DSGVTQTPKHLITATGQRVTLRCSPRSGDLSVYWYQQSLDQGLQFLIQYYNGEERAKGNILERFSAQQFPDLHSELNLSSLELGDSALYFCASSVARGQSPLHFGNGTRLTVT.

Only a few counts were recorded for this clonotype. The chain's CDR3 is CASSTYRELSYTF. CDR3 in DNA: TGTGCCAGCAGCACGTACAGGGAGTTGTCTTACACCTTC. The chain recombines TRBV7-2 with TRBJ1-2, with D maybe TRBD1 (6 bases). V shed 5 bases and J shed 11 bases, with 18 bases lying between them. Germline V gene sequence: CDR1 SGHTA, CDR2 FQGNSA. The CDR3 length is 13 residues.

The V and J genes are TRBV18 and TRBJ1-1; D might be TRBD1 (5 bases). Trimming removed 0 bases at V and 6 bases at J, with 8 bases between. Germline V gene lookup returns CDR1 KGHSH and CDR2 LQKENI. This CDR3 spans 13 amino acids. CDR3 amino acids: CASSPPLGAEAFF. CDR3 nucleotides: TGTGCCAGCTCACCACCTCTAGGGGCTGAAGCTTTCTTT.

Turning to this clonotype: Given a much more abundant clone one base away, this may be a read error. Here the CDR3 reads CASSLGASANGEYF. CDR3 DNA: TGTGCCAGCAGCTTAGGCGCCTCGGCTAACGGGGAGTACTTC. This sequence joins TRBV7-8 and TRBJ2-5; D is possibly TRBD2 (5 bases). CDR1 SGHVS and CDR2 FQNEAQ come from the germline V gene. V was cut by 1 base and J by 12 bases, with 18 bases left in between. This CDR3 region has 14 residues.

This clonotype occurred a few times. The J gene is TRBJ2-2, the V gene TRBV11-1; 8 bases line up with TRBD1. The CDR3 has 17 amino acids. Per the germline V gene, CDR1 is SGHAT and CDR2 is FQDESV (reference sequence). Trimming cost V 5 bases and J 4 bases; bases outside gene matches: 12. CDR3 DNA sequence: TGTGCCAGCAGCCTTCTACCGGGACAGGCTCCCACCGGGGAGCTGTTTTTT. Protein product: CASSLLPGQAPTGELFF.

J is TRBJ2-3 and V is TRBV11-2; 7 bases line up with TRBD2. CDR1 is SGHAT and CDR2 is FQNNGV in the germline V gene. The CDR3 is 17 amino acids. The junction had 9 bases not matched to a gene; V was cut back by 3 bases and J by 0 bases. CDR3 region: CASSFHPGGTSTDTQYF. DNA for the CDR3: TGTGCCAGCAGCTTCCATCCCGGGGGGACCAGCACAGATACGCAGTATTTT.